A selection of T cell receptor beta chains follows, all from one sample in a study of regulatory T cells in long-lasting Graves disease. TCRdb recomputed calls from the multiplex PCR reads with MiXCR, one row per CDR3 protein. Among about 530,000 distinct CDR3 sequences, about 16% were seen once, and the ten largest hold about 25%. These same data were also listed under a study on T cells in Graves' hyperthyroidism and ophthalmopathy.

This sample comprised peripheral blood mononuclear cells (PBMCs), obtained at new diagnosis, from a patient treated with antithyroid drugs. All receptors derive from a woman aged 35-65 years with Graves disease. Both conserved end residues are part of each CDR3. A D gene is named only where the DNA matches it firmly. Clone sizes are given selectively: once, few, many, or a class where the clone is expanded.

D gene: TRBD1
V gene: TRBV20-1
J gene: TRBJ2-7
clone size: few
CDR3 DNA: TGCAGTGCCTACAGGGGGCTTCGATCCTACGAGCAGTACTTC
CDR3 protein: CSAYRGLRSYEQYF

D gene: TRBD1
V gene: TRBV7-9
J gene: TRBJ1-2
clone size: .
CDR3 DNA: TGTGCCAGCAGCCAAACAGGGGCCGCCAACACCTTC
CDR3 protein: CASSQTGAANTF

D gene: .
V gene: TRBV2
J gene: TRBJ2-6
clone size: many
CDR3 DNA: TGTGCCAGCAGTTCCACAGGGTCCGGGGCCAACGTCCTGACTTTC
CDR3 protein: CASSSTGSGANVLTF

D gene: TRBD2
V gene: TRBV7-3
J gene: TRBJ2-1
clone size: many
CDR3 DNA: TGTGCCAGCAGCTCTCGACTAGCGGGGGGGCCCCATGAGCAGTTCTTC
CDR3 protein: CASSSRLAGGPHEQFF

D gene: .
V gene: TRBV3-1
J gene: TRBJ2-3
clone size: many
CDR3 DNA: TGTGCCAGCAGCCTCCGAGGGGCAGTTACGCAGTATTTT
CDR3 protein: CASSLRGAVTQYF

D gene: .
V gene: TRBV10-3
J gene: TRBJ2-7
clone size: many
CDR3 DNA: TGTGCCATCAGTGAACCGGGACCTTACGAGCAGTACTTC
CDR3 protein: CAISEPGPYEQYF

D gene: TRBD1
V gene: TRBV11-2
J gene: TRBJ1-5
clone size: many
CDR3 DNA: TGTGCCAGCAGCTTATTTGTAGGACAGGGCCATAATCAGCCCCAGCATTTT
CDR3 protein: CASSLFVGQGHNQPQHF

D gene: .
V gene: TRBV28
J gene: TRBJ1-2
clone size: many
CDR3 DNA: TGTGCCAGCAGGGGCCCGGACAGTCTCTATGGCTACACCTTC
CDR3 protein: CASRGPDSLYGYTF

D gene: TRBD1
V gene: TRBV6-1
J gene: TRBJ1-3
clone size: many
CDR3 DNA: TGTGCCAGCAGGGGATTCGGACAGGCGATCCATGGAAACACCATATATTTT
CDR3 protein: CASRGFGQAIHGNTIYF

D gene: .
V gene: TRBV13
J gene: TRBJ1-1
clone size: .
CDR3 DNA: TGTGCCAGCAGCTTCTCCGGGACACCGTCCGGAAACACTGAAGCTTTCTTT
CDR3 protein: CASSFSGTPSGNTEAFF

D gene: TRBD2
V gene: TRBV12-3/TRBV12-4
J gene: TRBJ2-3
clone size: .
CDR3 DNA: TGTGCCAGCAGTTTAGGGCTAGCGGGGGGGCTCGGCACAGATACGCAGTATTTT
CDR3 protein: CASSLGLAGGLGTDTQYF

D gene: TRBD1
V gene: TRBV12-3/TRBV12-4
J gene: TRBJ1-1
clone size: many
CDR3 DNA: TGTGCCAGCAGTCCCGGACAGGGGATTGAAGCTTTCTTT
CDR3 protein: CASSPGQGIEAFF

D gene: TRBD1
V gene: TRBV12-3/TRBV12-4
J gene: TRBJ2-4
clone size: few
CDR3 DNA: TGTGCCAGCAGTTTAGTGGTAGGGGGCGGAGACATTCAGTACTTC
CDR3 protein: CASSLVVGGGDIQYF

D gene: .
V gene: TRBV5-1
J gene: TRBJ2-7
clone size: many
CDR3 DNA: TGCGCCAGCAGCTTGGCCCGGGGCGCGGAGCAGTACTTC
CDR3 protein: CASSLARGAEQYF

D gene: TRBD1
V gene: TRBV30
J gene: TRBJ1-5
clone size: .
CDR3 DNA: TGTGCCTGGAGGGGAACAGGGGGTTCGTATCAGCCCCAGCATTTT
CDR3 protein: CAWRGTGGSYQPQHF

D gene: TRBD2
V gene: TRBV2
J gene: TRBJ2-7
clone size: many
CDR3 DNA: TGTGCCAGCAGTGAATGGCGGGGGTTCAACGAGCAGTACTTC
CDR3 protein: CASSEWRGFNEQYF

D gene: TRBD1
V gene: TRBV2
J gene: TRBJ1-2
clone size: many
CDR3 DNA: TGTGCCAGCAGTGAACAGGGGACAGGGTGGAATGGCTACACCTTC
CDR3 protein: CASSEQGTGWNGYTF

D gene: .
V gene: TRBV7-2
J gene: TRBJ2-3
clone size: many
CDR3 DNA: TGTGCCAGCAGCTTAGGATTGGGGGGAGATACGCAGTATTTT
CDR3 protein: CASSLGLGGDTQYF

D gene: .
V gene: TRBV6-1
J gene: TRBJ2-5
clone size: .
CDR3 DNA: TGTGCCAGCAGTGAGCTTGGGAGAACGTCGGCCCAGTACTTC
CDR3 protein: CASSELGRTSAQYF

D gene: .
V gene: TRBV20-1
J gene: TRBJ1-2
clone size: few
CDR3 DNA: TGCAGCCGCGCCTCATGGGGCGGCAACTATGGCTACACCTTC
CDR3 protein: CSRASWGGNYGYTF

D gene: .
V gene: TRBV30
J gene: TRBJ1-5
clone size: few
CDR3 DNA: TGTGCCTGGAGTGTCCTAGGGAGGGGTCAGCCCCAGCATTTT
CDR3 protein: CAWSVLGRGQPQHF

D gene: TRBD1
V gene: TRBV5-6
J gene: TRBJ2-1
clone size: many
CDR3 DNA: TGTGCCAGCAGCTTGGAACAGGGGGCGTTAAGTGAGCAGTTCTTC
CDR3 protein: CASSLEQGALSEQFF

D gene: TRBD1
V gene: TRBV29-1
J gene: TRBJ2-2
clone size: .
CDR3 DNA: TGCAGCGTAGCCGGGACAGCTTTTACCGGGGAGCTGTTTTTT
CDR3 protein: CSVAGTAFTGELFF

D gene: .
V gene: TRBV7-2
J gene: TRBJ1-3
clone size: many
CDR3 DNA: TGTGCCAGCAGACGGGAGCACTACTCTGGAAACACCATATATTTT
CDR3 protein: CASRREHYSGNTIYF

D gene: .
V gene: TRBV10-3
J gene: TRBJ1-3
clone size: .
CDR3 DNA: TGTGCCATCAGTGCTGAGGGAGGATCGGGAAACACCATATATTTT
CDR3 protein: CAISAEGGSGNTIYF

D gene: .
V gene: TRBV30
J gene: TRBJ1-5
clone size: many
CDR3 DNA: TGTGCCTGGTCCACCTCATGGGGCAATCAGCCCCAGCATTTT
CDR3 protein: CAWSTSWGNQPQHF

D gene: .
V gene: TRBV11-2
J gene: TRBJ2-2
clone size: many
CDR3 DNA: TGTGGGGCGGGACAGACGAACACCGGGGAGCTGTTTTTT
CDR3 protein: CGAGQTNTGELFF

D gene: .
V gene: TRBV6-2/TRBV6-3
J gene: TRBJ2-1
clone size: .
CDR3 DNA: TGTGCCAGCACCACCGGGACCCTCGCGGGCTCCTACAATGAGCAGTTCTTC
CDR3 protein: CASTTGTLAGSYNEQFF

D gene: TRBD1
V gene: TRBV19
J gene: TRBJ1-1
clone size: many
CDR3 DNA: TGTGCCAGTAGTATAAGGACAGGGGCGACTTCATCTGAAGCTTTCTTT
CDR3 protein: CASSIRTGATSSEAFF

D gene: .
V gene: TRBV3-1
J gene: TRBJ1-1
clone size: many
CDR3 DNA: TGTGCCAGCAGCCCCCCGGACACGCTGAACACTGAAGCTTTCTTT
CDR3 protein: CASSPPDTLNTEAFF

D gene: .
V gene: TRBV7-2
J gene: TRBJ1-2
clone size: many
CDR3 DNA: TGTGCCAGCAGCGATAGTTCTTGGGGTGGCTATGGCTACACCTTC
CDR3 protein: CASSDSSWGGYGYTF

D gene: .
V gene: TRBV6-2/TRBV6-3
J gene: TRBJ1-3
clone size: many
CDR3 DNA: TGTGCCAGCAGTTATGGACAGAGCTCTGGAAACACCATATATTTT
CDR3 protein: CASSYGQSSGNTIYF

D gene: .
V gene: TRBV10-1
J gene: TRBJ2-7
clone size: few
CDR3 DNA: TGCGCCAGCAGTGAGTCGGGGAGGGGGTACGAGCAGTACTTC
CDR3 protein: CASSESGRGYEQYF

D gene: TRBD1
V gene: TRBV5-1
J gene: TRBJ1-1
clone size: few
CDR3 DNA: TGCGCCAGCAGCGCAAGACAGGGAATGAACACTGAAGCTTTCTTT
CDR3 protein: CASSARQGMNTEAFF

D gene: .
V gene: TRBV6-1
J gene: TRBJ2-7
clone size: many
CDR3 DNA: TGTGCCAGCAGCCCAACGACTACTACCTACGAGCAGTACTTC
CDR3 protein: CASSPTTTTYEQYF

D gene: .
V gene: TRBV11-2
J gene: TRBJ2-5
clone size: many
CDR3 DNA: TGTGCCAGCAGCTCGCAGGGGGGGCCGGAGACCCAGTACTTC
CDR3 protein: CASSSQGGPETQYF

D gene: TRBD2
V gene: TRBV6-5
J gene: TRBJ2-2
clone size: .
CDR3 DNA: TGTGCCAGCAGTTACTCGAGAGCGGGGCACACCGGGGAGCTGTTTTTT
CDR3 protein: CASSYSRAGHTGELFF

D gene: .
V gene: TRBV6-2/TRBV6-3
J gene: TRBJ2-1
clone size: many
CDR3 DNA: TGTGCCAGCAGTTACTATGAACAGGGAAGTCAGCTCTTC
CDR3 protein: CASSYYEQGSQLF

D gene: .
V gene: TRBV6-5
J gene: TRBJ2-5
clone size: many
CDR3 DNA: TGTGCCAGCAGTTACTCGGAGACCCAGTACTTC
CDR3 protein: CASSYSETQYF

D gene: TRBD1
V gene: TRBV11-2
J gene: TRBJ1-2
clone size: many
CDR3 DNA: TGTGCCAGCAGACACCCGACAGGGCCCCCATACTATGGCTACACCTTC
CDR3 protein: CASRHPTGPPYYGYTF

D gene: TRBD2
V gene: TRBV18
J gene: TRBJ2-3
clone size: many
CDR3 DNA: TGTGCCAGCTCACCACAGCGGGGGGCAGATACGCAGTATTTT
CDR3 protein: CASSPQRGADTQYF

D gene: .
V gene: TRBV2
J gene: TRBJ1-6
clone size: many
CDR3 DNA: TGTGCCAGCAGCGCCAGGGCTGGTAATTCACCCCTCCACTTT
CDR3 protein: CASSARAGNSPLHF

D gene: .
V gene: TRBV4-1
J gene: TRBJ2-5
clone size: few
CDR3 DNA: TGCGCCAGCAGCCCGAGTCTGAAAGAGACCCAGTACTTC
CDR3 protein: CASSPSLKETQYF

D gene: .
V gene: TRBV19
J gene: TRBJ1-5
clone size: .
CDR3 DNA: TGTGCCAGTAGTATACAGCGCAATCAGCCCCAGCATTTT
CDR3 protein: CASSIQRNQPQHF

D gene: TRBD1
V gene: TRBV6-1
J gene: TRBJ1-1
clone size: many
CDR3 DNA: TGTGCCAGCAGTGACAGGGGGCGGACTGAAGCTTTCTTT
CDR3 protein: CASSDRGRTEAFF

D gene: .
V gene: TRBV4-1
J gene: TRBJ1-1
clone size: few
CDR3 DNA: TGCGCCAGCAGCCAAGACTGGCAGGGTGCGGCTTTCTTT
CDR3 protein: CASSQDWQGAAFF

D gene: .
V gene: TRBV20-1
J gene: TRBJ1-3
clone size: few
CDR3 DNA: TGCAGTGCTAGAGATGCGGAAAGAAACTCTGGAAACACCATATATTTT
CDR3 protein: CSARDAERNSGNTIYF

D gene: .
V gene: TRBV6-1
J gene: TRBJ2-6
clone size: .
CDR3 DNA: TGTGCCAGCAGTGATTCACGTCTCACTTCTGGGGCCAACGTCCTGACTTTC
CDR3 protein: CASSDSRLTSGANVLTF

D gene: TRBD2
V gene: TRBV10-3
J gene: TRBJ2-3
clone size: many
CDR3 DNA: TGTGCCATCAGTGCGGCTAGCGGGGGGCGCACAGATACGCAGTATTTT
CDR3 protein: CAISAASGGRTDTQYF

D gene: TRBD2
V gene: TRBV28
J gene: TRBJ2-1
clone size: many
CDR3 DNA: TGTGCCAGCCTACCCCTAGCGGGGGGCAATGAGCAGTTCTTC
CDR3 protein: CASLPLAGGNEQFF

D gene: TRBD1
V gene: TRBV3-1
J gene: TRBJ2-3
clone size: many
CDR3 DNA: TGTGCCAGCAGCCAAGAGGACAGGGGGGCAGATACGCAGTATTTT
CDR3 protein: CASSQEDRGADTQYF

D gene: .
V gene: TRBV6-1
J gene: TRBJ1-5
clone size: .
CDR3 DNA: TGTGCCAGCACGGGGGCGGGACTCTTCAATCAGCCCCAGCATTTT
CDR3 protein: CASTGAGLFNQPQHF

D gene: .
V gene: TRBV5-1
J gene: TRBJ1-4
clone size: few
CDR3 DNA: TGCGCCAGCAGCTTGCGCAGGGCGGCAACTAATGAAAAACTGTTTTTT
CDR3 protein: CASSLRRAATNEKLFF

D gene: .
V gene: TRBV6-2/TRBV6-3
J gene: TRBJ2-3
clone size: .
CDR3 DNA: TGTGCCAGCAGTGAAGCTCGGGGACTCACAGATACGCAGTATTTT
CDR3 protein: CASSEARGLTDTQYF

D gene: .
V gene: TRBV5-6
J gene: TRBJ2-7
clone size: many
CDR3 DNA: TGTGCCAGCAGCTCCGGACATGGCGGCGAGCAGTACTTC
CDR3 protein: CASSSGHGGEQYF

D gene: .
V gene: TRBV3-1
J gene: TRBJ2-3
clone size: .
CDR3 DNA: TGTGCCAGCAGCCGGCGGGCCGGGGGGCCAGATACGCAGTATTTT
CDR3 protein: CASSRRAGGPDTQYF

D gene: .
V gene: TRBV28
J gene: TRBJ2-1
clone size: many
CDR3 DNA: TGTGCCAGCAGTCCTGCCGGTGTCGCCTACAATGAGCAGTTCTTC
CDR3 protein: CASSPAGVAYNEQFF